This T cell receptor beta chain comes out of a study of circulating CD8 cells and anti-PD-1 response in melanoma. Study-wide background: Every 2 weeks, patients got 3 mg/kg nivolumab intravenously. Complete or partial response defined responders; stable or progressive disease, non-responders.

Live CD3+CD8+TCRalphabeta+ cells were sorted into four subsets by PD-1 and/or TIGIT. By sample fraction, this clonotype is medium-sized. Its antigen is undetermined. Germline V gene lookup returns CDR1 SGHTA and CDR2 FQGTGA. This CDR3 has 16 residues. The V and J ends lost 4 bases and 1 base, in that order; junction bases with no gene match: 8. Study observations and caveats: Experiments were generally run without replicates.

The QIAseq Immune Repertoire TCR panel built the libraries from roughly 15 ng of total RNA. TCRdb independently ran MiXCR on the reads; one entry per CDR3 protein. The sample contains hundreds of distinct CDR3 sequences, 9.5% to 12% of which appear only once. The input for sequencing was CD8+ T cells from PBMCs, taken at baseline or after one month of anti-PD-1 therapy (not recorded which). The chain couples TRBV7-3 to TRBJ1-1, with 8 bases lining up with TRBD1. This receptor was identified in a human donor with melanoma. CDR3 DNA: TGTGCCAGCAGCTCCCTGAACAGGGGGGAGAACACTGAAGCTTTCTTT. It codes for CASSSLNRGENTEAFF.